These 30 T cell receptor beta chains were all obtained from the same sample, sequenced in a study of STAT5B mutations in CD4+ large granular lymphocyte leukemia. Sequenced by immunoSEQ multiplex PCR; TCRdb stores in-frame clones only, minus some. The table has 32,000 or so clones, 85% seen once. The specimen sequenced was CD4+ T cells from blood buffy coats. The receptors were gathered from a human donor in good health.

This chain joins TRBV11-2 and TRBJ1-2; D not certain. V dropped 4 bases and J dropped 0 bases, with 12 bases sitting between them. Germline CDR1 and CDR2: SGHAT and FQNNGV. CDR3 length equals 15 residues. The chain's CDR3 is CASSSPRRSNYGYTF. CDR3 DNA sequence: TGTGCCAGCAGCTCCCCGAGGAGATCTAACTATGGCTACACCTTC. Looking up the rest from reference TRBV11-2 and TRBJ1-2 gives the full variable domain: EAGVAQSPRYKIIEKRQSVAFWCNPISGHATLYWYQQILGQGPKLLIQFQNNGVVDDSQLPKDRFSAERLKGVDSTLKIQPAKLEDSAVYLCASSSPRRSNYGYTFGSGTRLTVV.

The CDR3: CASSPDMGKNIQYF. The CDR3 nucleotides read TGTGCCAGCAGCCCGGACATGGGCAAAAACATTCAGTACTTC. V usage is TRBV5-8 and J usage is TRBJ2-4, with D possibly TRBD1 on 5 matching bases. V lost 4 bases and J 3 bases, leaving 11 bases between the germline ends. CDR3 size: 14 residues. Germline values: CDR1 SGHTS, CDR2 YDEGEE.

The V and J genes are TRBV27 and TRBJ2-7; 7 bases map to TRBD2. The V gene's germline CDR1 is MNHEY and CDR2 SMNVEV (reference sequence). This CDR3 contains 15 residues. The trim removed 4 bases at V and 0 bases at J, leaving 6 bases unmatched. The CDR3 sequence: CASSWGGTDSYEQYF. CDR3 nucleotide sequence: TGTGCCAGCAGTTGGGGGGGTACGGACTCCTACGAGCAGTACTTC.

This chain joins TRBV30 and TRBJ1-3, with 8 nucleotides matching TRBD1. Germline CDR1 and CDR2: GTSNPN and SVGIG (reference sequence). With 5 bases clipped from V and 5 bases from J, the junction kept 8 bases outside the gene matches. The CDR3 length is 14 residues. The CDR3 protein is CAWDAGTGRNTIYF. The CDR3, as DNA: TGTGCCTGGGACGCCGGGACAGGTAGAAACACCATATATTTT.

This chain links TRBV5-4 with TRBJ2-2; 9 bases line up with TRBD2. The germline CDR1 and CDR2 sequences are SGHNT and YYREEE (reference sequence). V was pared by 0 bases and J by 7 bases, with 13 bases of the junction left unmatched. The CDR3 loop spans 18 amino acids. The CDR3 sequence is CASSLGEGSGRRSGELFF. The CDR3 DNA reads TGTGCCAGCAGCTTGGGGGAGGGTAGCGGGAGACGGAGCGGGGAGCTGTTTTTT.

The gene calls are TRBV7-8 and TRBJ2-1; 11 nucleotides match TRBD2. CDR1 and CDR2 from the germline V gene are SGHVS and FQNEAQ. V gave up 3 bases and J gave up 4 bases; unmatched junction bases: 5. This CDR3 region has 16 residues. The CDR3 region has the DNA TGTGCCAGCAGCTTCGAAAGACTAGCGGGGTACAATGAGCAGTTCTTC. It codes for CASSFERLAGYNEQFF.

This clone was seen only once. The rearrangement links TRBV2 to TRBJ2-2; TRBD2 matches at 7 bases. The CDR3 loop spans 14 amino acids. Trimming took 6 bases from V and 6 from J; bases not matched to a gene: 7. Germline values: CDR1 SNHLY, CDR2 FYNNEI. The CDR3 DNA reads as TGTGCCAGCAGGTGGGAGGGAGGGCCCGGGGAGCTGTTTTTT. Its protein is CASRWEGGPGELFF.

The rearrangement links TRBV28 to TRBJ2-2; D is unclear. The CDR3 extends over 12 amino acids. Trimming cost V 3 bases and J 7 bases, with 6 bases left between them. CDR1 and CDR2 (germline): MDHEN, SYDVKM. CDR3: CASSFGGGELFF. The CDR3 nucleotides are TGTGCCAGCAGTTTCGGTGGCGGGGAGCTGTTTTTT.

V usage is TRBV13 and J usage is TRBJ2-7; a weak D match, TRBD1 (6 bases). The CDR3 is 14 amino acids. Germline lookup yields CDR1 PRHDT and CDR2 FYEKMQ (reference sequence). Trimming stripped 5 bases from V and 7 bases from J, with 18 bases between. CDR3 coding DNA: TGTGCCAGCAGCCAAGGGGGAGCGGCAGGGGAGCAGTACTTC. This codes for CASSQGGAAGEQYF.

The J gene is TRBJ2-5, the V gene TRBV30, with D possibly TRBD1 on 6 matching bases. The germline V gene encodes CDR1 GTSNPN and CDR2 SVGIG (reference sequence). Trimming took off 3 bases at V and 5 bases at J, with 19 bases between the two ends. The CDR3 covers 15 residues. CDR3: CAWSQQGGRLETQYF. The CDR3 nucleotides are TGTGCCTGGAGCCAACAGGGCGGCCGGCTGGAGACCCAGTACTTC.

The CDR3 here is CASSQGYEAPSYEQYF. The CDR3 DNA reads TGTGCCAGCAGCCAGGGGTATGAGGCCCCCTCCTACGAGCAGTACTTC. The rearrangement joins TRBV4-2 to TRBJ2-7; D is undetermined. The CDR3 is made up of 16 amino acids. CDR1 and CDR2 from the germline V gene are LGHNA and YNFKEQ. V lost 3 bases to trimming and J lost 0 bases, with 15 bases between them.

The V gene is TRBV29-1, the J gene TRBJ1-1, with D unresolved. Trimming pared 4 bases from V and 8 bases from J, leaving 14 bases between. This CDR3 is built from 12 residues. In germline, CDR1 is SQVTM, CDR2 ANQGSEA. CDR3: CSVVGPPEEAFF. Here the CDR3 DNA reads TGCAGCGTTGTAGGACCACCCGAGGAAGCTTTCTTT. The whole variable domain, remainder taken from reference TRBV29-1 and TRBJ1-1, is SAVISQKPSRDICQRGTSLTIQCQVDSQVTMMFWYRQQPGQSLTLIATANQGSEATYESGFVIDKFPISRPNLTFSTLTVSNMSPEDSSIYLCSVVGPPEEAFFGQGTRLTVV.

The chain combines TRBV11-2 with TRBJ2-7; TRBD2 is a possible D gene (6 bases). Looked up from germline, CDR1 is SGHAT and CDR2 is FQNNGV. V was pared by 0 bases and J by 7 bases, with 13 bases between. The CDR3 extends over 14 amino acids. CDR3 amino acids: CASSLEGGVGEQYF. In DNA, the CDR3 is TGTGCCAGCAGCTTAGAGGGCGGGGTTGGTGAGCAGTACTTC.

This clone was picked up a small number of times. The rearrangement links TRBV6-5 to TRBJ1-4; TRBD1 aligns across 9 bases. CDR1 MNHEY and CDR2 SVGAGI come from the germline V gene. V gave up 6 bases and J gave up 11 bases; unmatched junction bases: 7. The CDR3 extends over 13 amino acids. CDR3 loop: CASRAGTGSKLFF. The CDR3 region has the DNA TGTGCCAGCAGGGCCGGGACAGGGTCTAAACTGTTTTTT.

The rearrangement uses TRBV7-9 and TRBJ1-2; D perhaps matches TRBD1 (5 bases). Trimming shortened V by 8 bases and J by 7 bases, and 20 bases separated the two germline ends. The CDR3 covers 14 residues. CDR1 and CDR2 (germline): SEHNR, FQNEAQ (reference sequence). For the CDR3, the DNA is TGTGCCAGCTACTACCCCGACGGGGCTTTTGGCTACACCTTC. It yields the protein CASYYPDGAFGYTF. Full variable domain (missing parts from reference TRBV7-9 and TRBJ1-2): DTGVSQNPRHKITKRGQNVTFRCDPISEHNRLYWYRQTLGQGPEFLTYFQNEAQLEKSRLLSDRFSAERPKGSFSTLEIQRTEQGDSAMYLCASYYPDGAFGYTFGSGTRLTVV.

J is TRBJ1-2 and V is TRBV4-1; D unresolved. Germline lookup yields CDR1 MGHRA and CDR2 YSYEKL. The CDR3 length is 18 residues. V was cut by 2 bases and J by 0 bases, with 19 bases left in between. CDR3 in amino acids: CASSQPSGRFDSNYGYTF. The CDR3 coding sequence is TGCGCCAGCAGCCAACCATCGGGTCGGTTTGATTCTAACTATGGCTACACCTTC.

The gene calls are TRBV10-3 and TRBJ1-5; D unresolved. Between the trimmed V and J ends, which lost 0 bases and 4 bases, there was a span of 1 base. Germline V CDR1 and CDR2: ENHRY, SYGVKD. The CDR3 runs 12 residues. The CDR3 DNA is TGTGCCATCAGTGAGTCAAATCAGCCCCAGCATTTT. Translation gives CAISESNQPQHF.

The chain links TRBV7-6 to TRBJ2-3, with 7 bases identical to TRBD2. The germline CDR1 and CDR2 sequences are SGHVS and FNYEAQ. V shed 2 bases, J shed 1 base, and the junction held 3 bases outside the gene matches. The CDR3 totals 15 residues. In DNA, the CDR3 is TGTGCCAGCAGCTTACGGGGACTACGCACAGATACGCAGTATTTT. It specifies CASSLRGLRTDTQYF.

This sequence joins TRBV7-9 and TRBJ1-1; tentative D call: TRBD1 (5 bases). CDR3 size: 13 residues. V was trimmed by 4 bases and J by 4 bases, leaving 10 bases between them. Germline CDR1 reads SEHNR; CDR2 reads FQNEAQ (reference sequence). The CDR3 spells CASSSRGLTEAFF. As DNA, the CDR3 is TGTGCCAGCAGCTCGAGGGGTCTCACTGAAGCTTTCTTT.

The V gene is TRBV28, the J gene TRBJ1-5, with 8 bases matching TRBD1. Germline V gene data show CDR1 as MDHEN and CDR2 as SYDVKM. V shed 5 bases, J shed 7 bases, and the junction held 10 bases outside the gene matches. The CDR3 has 15 residues. The CDR3 spells CASSAPDRVEQPQHF. The DNA for the CDR3 is TGTGCCAGCAGTGCTCCGGACAGGGTAGAACAGCCCCAGCATTTT.

The V and J genes are TRBV7-9 and TRBJ1-1; D ambiguous. Trimming left V 6 bases short and J 1 base short, with 15 bases between. CDR3 length: 15 amino acids. The germline gives CDR1 SEHNR, CDR2 FQNEAQ (reference sequence). CDR3 DNA: TGTGCCAGCAGTTCACGGACGGTAGGGAACACTGAAGCTTTCTTT. Protein: CASSSRTVGNTEAFF.

This clone was seen more than once but under ten times. This sequence joins TRBV7-2 and TRBJ1-5; D might be TRBD1 (5 bases). Germline V gene data show CDR1 as SGHTA and CDR2 as FQGNSA. V lost 5 bases to trimming and J lost 7 bases, with 12 bases between them. The CDR3 is 13 amino acids. DNA of the CDR3: TGTGCCAGCAGCCAGGACTGGACACAGCCCCAGCATTTT. Protein product: CASSQDWTQPQHF.

The chain joins TRBV19 to TRBJ2-4; 10 nucleotides align to TRBD1. V lost 4 bases to trimming and J lost 8 bases; unmatched junction nucleotides: 11. The CDR3 consists of 16 residues. Germline V gene data show CDR1 as LNHDA and CDR2 as SQIVND (reference sequence). CDR3: CASSSSPGQGIDIQYF. DNA for the CDR3: TGTGCCAGTAGTAGTTCCCCGGGACAGGGGATTGACATTCAGTACTTC.

V and J are TRBV5-1 and TRBJ2-7; 9 bases are a match to TRBD1. CDR3 size: 15 residues. With 4 bases clipped from V and 4 bases from J, the junction kept 9 bases outside the gene matches. Germline assignment: CDR1 SGHRS and CDR2 YFSETQ. The CDR3 DNA reads as TGCGCCAGCAGCGACACACCGGGACAGGGTTACGAGCAGTACTTC. Translating gives CASSDTPGQGYEQYF.

The chain joins TRBV21-1 to TRBJ2-7; the table names TRBD1, a call not compared with the DNA. TRBV21-1 is marked as a pseudogene. This CDR3 has 16 residues. CDR3 DNA sequence: TGTGCCAGCAGCACTAAAAAGGGTAGGGGATCCTACGAGCAGTACTTC. Encoded protein: CASSTKKGRGSYEQYF.

The genes are TRBV7-9 and TRBJ1-5, with D perhaps matching TRBD1 (5 bases). The V gene's germline CDR1 is SEHNR and CDR2 FQNEAQ (reference sequence). The CDR3 runs 17 residues. Trimming pared 2 bases from V and 0 bases from J, leaving 14 bases between. The CDR3 sequence is CASSLFWGENSNQPQHF. In nucleotides, the CDR3 is TGTGCCAGCAGCTTATTTTGGGGCGAAAATAGCAATCAGCCCCAGCATTTT.

The chain recombines TRBV27 with TRBJ2-7, with D perhaps assigned TRBD1 or TRBD2 (5 bases each). Per the germline V gene, CDR1 is MNHEY and CDR2 is SMNVEV (reference sequence). V gave up 1 base and J gave up 2 bases, with 9 bases separating them. The CDR3 is 14 amino acids. CDR3 residues: CASSLFGGPYEQYF. Here the CDR3 DNA reads TGTGCCAGCAGTTTATTTGGGGGACCCTACGAGCAGTACTTC.

J is TRBJ2-3 and V is TRBV5-6, with 8 bases that match TRBD2. Losses at the gene ends were 4 bases for V and 2 bases for J; bases not matched to a gene: 6. CDR3 length: 15 amino acids. Germline lookup yields CDR1 SGHDT and CDR2 YYEEEE. The CDR3: CASSPTSGPTDTQYF. As DNA, the CDR3 is TGTGCCAGCAGCCCAACTAGCGGACCCACAGATACGCAGTATTTT.

The rearrangement uses TRBV10-3 and TRBJ2-1; the D gene is possibly TRBD2 (6 bases). This CDR3 contains 13 residues. Trimming cost V 3 bases and J 10 bases, with 13 bases left between them. The germline V gene encodes CDR1 ENHRY and CDR2 SYGVKD. The CDR3 reads CAISDSGTEEQFF. As DNA, the CDR3 is TGTGCCATCAGTGATTCCGGGACTGAGGAGCAGTTCTTC.

The rearrangement links TRBV9 to TRBJ2-3; TRBD2 aligns across 9 bases. Germline CDR1 SGDLS, CDR2 YYNGEE. This CDR3 comprises 17 residues. V dropped 4 bases and J dropped 4; count of bases not matched to a gene: 13. As DNA, the CDR3 is TGTGCCAGCAGCCCCCGAACTAGCGGGTCCATATCAGATACGCAGTATTTT. This gives the protein CASSPRTSGSISDTQYF. The variable domain in full, with the rest retrieved from reference TRBV9 and TRBJ2-3, is DSGVTQTPKHLITATGQRVTLRCSPRSGDLSVYWYQQSLDQGLQFLIQYYNGEERAKGNILERFSAQQFPDLHSELNLSSLELGDSALYFCASSPRTSGSISDTQYFGPGTRLTVL.